This TCR beta chain is drawn from a study of cytomegalovirus exposure and HLA in healthy donors. Trimming cost V 8 bases and J 5 bases, with 12 bases left between them. CDR1 is DFQATT, CDR2 SNEGSKA, per germline (reference sequence). This CDR3 has 11 amino acids. This PCR relied on a set of 60 Vbeta primers and 13 Jbeta primers. This table comes from immunoSEQ multiplex PCR, and its TCRdb copy is limited to in-frame clones, with some not included. The sample lists 160,000 or so clones; about 85% were seen once. Sequencing used PBMCs. The clonotype was recovered from a woman younger than 30 in good health and CMV-seronegative. This chain links TRBV20-1 with TRBJ1-1, with unresolved D. The CDR3 nucleotides are TGCAGTACTCAAGCGGTGACTGAAGCTTTCTTT. Protein product: CSTQAVTEAFF.